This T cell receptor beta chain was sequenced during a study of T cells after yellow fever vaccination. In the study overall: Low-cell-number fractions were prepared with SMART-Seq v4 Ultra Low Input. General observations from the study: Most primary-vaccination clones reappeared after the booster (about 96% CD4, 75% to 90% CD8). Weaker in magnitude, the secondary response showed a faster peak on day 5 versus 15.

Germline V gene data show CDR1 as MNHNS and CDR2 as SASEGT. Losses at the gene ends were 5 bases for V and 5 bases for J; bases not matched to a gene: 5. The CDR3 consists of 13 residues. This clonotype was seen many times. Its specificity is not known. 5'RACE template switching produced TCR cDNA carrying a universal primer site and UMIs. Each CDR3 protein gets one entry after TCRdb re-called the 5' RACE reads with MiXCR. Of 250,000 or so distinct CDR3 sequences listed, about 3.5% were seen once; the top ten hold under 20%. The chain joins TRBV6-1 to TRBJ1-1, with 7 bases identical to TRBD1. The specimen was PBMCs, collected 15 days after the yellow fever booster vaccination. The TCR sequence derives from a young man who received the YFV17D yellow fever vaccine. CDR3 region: CASSITGATEAFF. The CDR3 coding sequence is TGTGCCAGCAGTATAACAGGGGCTACTGAAGCTTTCTTT.